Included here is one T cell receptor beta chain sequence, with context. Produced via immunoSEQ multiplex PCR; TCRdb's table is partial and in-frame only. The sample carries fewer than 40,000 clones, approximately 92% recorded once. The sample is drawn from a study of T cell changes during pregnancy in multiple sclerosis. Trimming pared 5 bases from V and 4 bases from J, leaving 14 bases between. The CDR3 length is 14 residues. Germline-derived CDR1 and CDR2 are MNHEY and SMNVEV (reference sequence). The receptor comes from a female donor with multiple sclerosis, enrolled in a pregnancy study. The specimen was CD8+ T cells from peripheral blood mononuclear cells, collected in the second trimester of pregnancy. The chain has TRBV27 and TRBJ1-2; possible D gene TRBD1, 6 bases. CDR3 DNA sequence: TGTGCCAGCAGTCCCGAGGACAGTGGCTATGGCTACACCTTC. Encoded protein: CASSPEDSGYGYTF.